This passage covers 2 T cell receptor beta chains from one sample sequenced in a study of blood T cell repertoires in COVID-19. Here immunoSEQ multiplex PCR was the method, and the copy in TCRdb shows in-frame clones only, minus some. The sample lists 130,000 to 150,000 clones, approximately 78% seen once, with 13% to 15% in the top ten. Sequencing input: peripheral blood. Receptors originate from a human donor with acute or convalescent COVID-19. The donor label of this sample is uncertain.

This clone appeared a few times. The chain carries TRBV4-3 and TRBJ1-2, with D unresolved. The CDR3 extends over 15 amino acids. Trimming took 4 bases from V and 5 from J, leaving 17 bases between them. The germline V gene encodes CDR1 LGHNA and CDR2 YSLEER. As DNA, the CDR3 is TGCGCCAGCAGCCCAAACTCCCGTCGTTCTTATGGCTACACCTTC. This sequence encodes CASSPNSRRSYGYTF.

In its sample, this clone was seen once. The V call is TRBV5-1, the J call TRBJ1-1; D ambiguous. The germline CDR1 and CDR2 sequences are SGHRS and YFSETQ. V was trimmed by 0 bases and J by 4 bases, leaving 16 bases between them. The length of the CDR3 is 16 residues. Written as DNA, the CDR3 is TGCGCCAGCAGCTTGGTGGCAGGCGGCGGGATCACTGAAGCTTTCTTT. Translation gives CASSLVAGGGITEAFF.